The text below deals with one T cell receptor (beta chain). Its antigen is unidentified. This sample stems from a study of cytomegalovirus exposure and HLA in healthy donors. Regarding the study as a whole: Analyzed later, most CMV-associated TCR beta chains appeared HLA-restricted. Sequencing had likely introduced a cluster of highly shared sequence variants as an artifact.

PCR employed 60 Vbeta and 13 Jbeta primers. The table came from immunoSEQ multiplex PCR; TCRdb's copy has only in-frame clones and leaves some out. This table holds about 110,000 clones, 74% found once. CDR1 is SGDLS and CDR2 is YYNGEE in the germline V gene. The V segment lost 4 bases and the J segment 5 bases; nucleotides outside the gene matches: 9. The CDR3 consists of 17 residues. Sequencing was performed on PBMCs. This clonotype was sampled from a man between 50 and 59 years old in good health and CMV-seropositive. This chain links TRBV9 with TRBJ2-2; the match to TRBD2 covers 12 bases. The CDR3 region has the DNA TGTGCCAGCAGCCCTCTAGCGGGAGGGCCGTGGACCGGGGAGCTGTTTTTT. This sequence encodes CASSPLAGGPWTGELFF.